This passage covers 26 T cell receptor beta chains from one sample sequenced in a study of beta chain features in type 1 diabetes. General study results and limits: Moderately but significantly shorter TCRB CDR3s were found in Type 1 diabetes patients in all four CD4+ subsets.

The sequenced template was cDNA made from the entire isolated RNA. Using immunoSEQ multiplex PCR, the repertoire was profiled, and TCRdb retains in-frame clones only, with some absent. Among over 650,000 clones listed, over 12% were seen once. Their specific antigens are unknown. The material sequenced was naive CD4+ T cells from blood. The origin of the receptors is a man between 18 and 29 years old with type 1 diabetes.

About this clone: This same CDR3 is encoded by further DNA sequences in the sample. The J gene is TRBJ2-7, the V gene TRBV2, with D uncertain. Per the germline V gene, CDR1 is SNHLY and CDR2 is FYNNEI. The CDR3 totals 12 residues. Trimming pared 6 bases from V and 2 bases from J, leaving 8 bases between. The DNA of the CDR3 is TGTGCCAGCAGCGGTCAACCCTACGAGCAGTACTTC. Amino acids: CASSGQPYEQYF.

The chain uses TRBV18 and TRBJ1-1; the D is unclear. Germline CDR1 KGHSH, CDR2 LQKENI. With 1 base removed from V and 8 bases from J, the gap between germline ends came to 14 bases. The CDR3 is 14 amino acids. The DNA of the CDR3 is TGTGCCAGCTCACCACAGGAACAGAATGACGAAGCTTTCTTT. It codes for CASSPQEQNDEAFF.

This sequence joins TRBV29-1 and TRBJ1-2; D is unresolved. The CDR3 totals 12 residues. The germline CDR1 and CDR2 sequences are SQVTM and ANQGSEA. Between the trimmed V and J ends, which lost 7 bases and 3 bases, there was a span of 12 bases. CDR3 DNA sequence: TGCAGCGCTGATACAGAGTACTATGGCTACACCTTC. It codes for CSADTEYYGYTF.

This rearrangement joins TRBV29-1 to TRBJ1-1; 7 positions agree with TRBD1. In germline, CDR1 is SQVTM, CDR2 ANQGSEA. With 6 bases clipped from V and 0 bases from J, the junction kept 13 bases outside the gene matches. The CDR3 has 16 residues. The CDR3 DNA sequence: TGCAGCGTCCCATCGAGGGAAGGGGGCATGAACACTGAAGCTTTCTTT. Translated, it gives CSVPSREGGMNTEAFF.

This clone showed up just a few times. CDR3 region: CAWGFHSTEAFF. The CDR3 nucleotides are TGTGCCTGGGGCTTTCATTCGACTGAAGCTTTCTTT. V is TRBV30 and J is TRBJ1-1; D is unclear. The V and J ends lost 5 bases and 5 bases respectively, with 12 bases between them. The CDR3 spans 12 residues. Per the germline V gene, CDR1 is GTSNPN and CDR2 is SVGIG (reference sequence).

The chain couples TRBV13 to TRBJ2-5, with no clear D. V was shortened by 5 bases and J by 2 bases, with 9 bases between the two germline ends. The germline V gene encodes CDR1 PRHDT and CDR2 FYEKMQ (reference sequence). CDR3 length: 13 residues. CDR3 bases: TGTGCCAGCAGCCAGAGGCTTCAAGAGACCCAGTACTTC. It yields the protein CASSQRLQETQYF.

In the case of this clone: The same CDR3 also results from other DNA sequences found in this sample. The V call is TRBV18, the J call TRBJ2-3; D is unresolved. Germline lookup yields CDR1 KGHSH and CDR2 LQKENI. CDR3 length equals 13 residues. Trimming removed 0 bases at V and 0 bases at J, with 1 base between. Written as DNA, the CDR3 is TGTGCCAGCTCACCACCCAGCACAGATACGCAGTATTTT. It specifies CASSPPSTDTQYF.

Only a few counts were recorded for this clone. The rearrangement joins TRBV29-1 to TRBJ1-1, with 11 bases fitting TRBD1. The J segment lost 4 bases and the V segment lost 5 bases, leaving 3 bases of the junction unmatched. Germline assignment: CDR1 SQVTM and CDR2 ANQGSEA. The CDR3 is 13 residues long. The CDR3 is CSVYGQGATEAFF. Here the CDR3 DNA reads TGCAGCGTTTATGGACAGGGGGCCACTGAAGCTTTCTTT.

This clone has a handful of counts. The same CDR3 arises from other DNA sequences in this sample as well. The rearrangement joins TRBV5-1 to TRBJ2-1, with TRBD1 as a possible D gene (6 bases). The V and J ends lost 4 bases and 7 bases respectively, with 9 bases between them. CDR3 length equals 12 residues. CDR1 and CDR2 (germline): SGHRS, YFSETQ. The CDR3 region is CASSQQGNEQFF. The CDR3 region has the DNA TGCGCCAGCAGCCAACAGGGAAATGAGCAGTTCTTC.

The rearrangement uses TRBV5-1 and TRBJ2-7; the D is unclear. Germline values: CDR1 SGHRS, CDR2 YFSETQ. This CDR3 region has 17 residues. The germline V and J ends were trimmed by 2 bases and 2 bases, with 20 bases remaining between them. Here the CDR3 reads CASSLLRANNSTYEQYF. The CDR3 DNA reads TGCGCCAGCAGCTTATTGCGAGCGAATAATTCTACCTACGAGCAGTACTTC.

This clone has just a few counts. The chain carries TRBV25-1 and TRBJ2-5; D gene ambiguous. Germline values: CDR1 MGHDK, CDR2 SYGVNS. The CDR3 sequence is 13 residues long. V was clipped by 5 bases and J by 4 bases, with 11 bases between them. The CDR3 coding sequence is TGTGCCAGCAGTTGGTCCACCTTAGAGACCCAGTACTTC. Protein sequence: CASSWSTLETQYF.

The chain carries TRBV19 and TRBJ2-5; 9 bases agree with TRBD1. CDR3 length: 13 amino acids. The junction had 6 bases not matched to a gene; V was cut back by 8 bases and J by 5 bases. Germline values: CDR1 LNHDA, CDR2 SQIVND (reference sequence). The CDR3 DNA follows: TGTGCCAGTCAGGGACAGGGATCCGAGACCCAGTACTTC. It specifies CASQGQGSETQYF.

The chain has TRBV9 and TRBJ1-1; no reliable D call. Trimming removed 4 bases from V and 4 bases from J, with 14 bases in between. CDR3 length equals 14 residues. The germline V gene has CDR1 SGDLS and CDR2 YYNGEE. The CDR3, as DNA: TGTGCCAGCAGCACAGAGGCGCAGATCACTGAAGCTTTCTTT. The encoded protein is CASSTEAQITEAFF. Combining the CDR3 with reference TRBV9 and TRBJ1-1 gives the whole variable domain DSGVTQTPKHLITATGQRVTLRCSPRSGDLSVYWYQQSLDQGLQFLIQYYNGEERAKGNILERFSAQQFPDLHSELNLSSLELGDSALYFCASSTEAQITEAFFGQGTRLTVV.

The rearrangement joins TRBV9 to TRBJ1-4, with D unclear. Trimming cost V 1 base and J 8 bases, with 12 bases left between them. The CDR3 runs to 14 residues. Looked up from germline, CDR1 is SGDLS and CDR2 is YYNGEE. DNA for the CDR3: TGTGCCAGCAGCGTATCGGCGTCGGGGGAAAAACTGTTTTTT. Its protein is CASSVSASGEKLFF.

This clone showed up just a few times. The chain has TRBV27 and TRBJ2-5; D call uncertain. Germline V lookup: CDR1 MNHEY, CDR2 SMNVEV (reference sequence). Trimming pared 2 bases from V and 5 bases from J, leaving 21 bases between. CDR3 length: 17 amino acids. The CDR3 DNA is TGTGCCAGCAGTTTAGGAAAATGGACCGGGTCCAGGGAGACCCAGTACTTC. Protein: CASSLGKWTGSRETQYF.

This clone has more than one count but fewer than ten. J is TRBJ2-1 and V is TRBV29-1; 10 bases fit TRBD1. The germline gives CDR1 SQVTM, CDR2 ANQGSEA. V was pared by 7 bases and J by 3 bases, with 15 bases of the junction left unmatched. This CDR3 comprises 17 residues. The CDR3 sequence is CSGQGATSGRLYNEQFF. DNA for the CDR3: TGCAGCGGACAGGGGGCTACTAGCGGCCGACTCTACAATGAGCAGTTCTTC.

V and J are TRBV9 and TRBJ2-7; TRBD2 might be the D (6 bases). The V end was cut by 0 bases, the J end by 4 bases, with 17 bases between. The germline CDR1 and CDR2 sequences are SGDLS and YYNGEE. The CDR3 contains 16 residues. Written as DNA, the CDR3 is TGTGCCAGCAGCGTAGCTGTAGGTAGCGGTATATACGAGCAGTACTTC. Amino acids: CASSVAVGSGIYEQYF.

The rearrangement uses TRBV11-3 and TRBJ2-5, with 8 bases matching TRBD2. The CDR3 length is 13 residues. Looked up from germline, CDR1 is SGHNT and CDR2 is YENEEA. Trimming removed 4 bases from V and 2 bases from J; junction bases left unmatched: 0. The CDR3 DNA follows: TGTGCCAGCAGCTCGGGGGGGCAAGAGACCCAGTACTTC. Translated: CASSSGGQETQYF. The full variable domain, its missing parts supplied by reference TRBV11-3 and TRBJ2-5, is EAGVVQSPRYKIIEKKQPVAFWCNPISGHNTLYWYLQNLGQGPELLIRYENEEAVDDSQLPKDRFSAERLKGVDSTLKIQPAELGDSAVYLCASSSGGQETQYFGPGTRLLVL.

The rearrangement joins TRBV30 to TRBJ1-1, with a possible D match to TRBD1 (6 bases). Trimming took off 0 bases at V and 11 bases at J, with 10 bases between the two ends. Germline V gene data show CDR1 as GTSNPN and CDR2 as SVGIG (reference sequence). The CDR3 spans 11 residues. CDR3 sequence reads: CAWSVGGRAFF. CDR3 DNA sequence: TGTGCCTGGAGTGTAGGGGGAAGGGCTTTCTTT.

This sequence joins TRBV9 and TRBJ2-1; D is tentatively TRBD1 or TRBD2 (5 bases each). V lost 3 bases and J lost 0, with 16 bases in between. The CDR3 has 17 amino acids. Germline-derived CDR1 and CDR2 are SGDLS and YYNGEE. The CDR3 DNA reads TGTGCCAGCAGCGCCGGGGTCAGTGGGACCTCCTACAATGAGCAGTTCTTC. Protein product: CASSAGVSGTSYNEQFF.

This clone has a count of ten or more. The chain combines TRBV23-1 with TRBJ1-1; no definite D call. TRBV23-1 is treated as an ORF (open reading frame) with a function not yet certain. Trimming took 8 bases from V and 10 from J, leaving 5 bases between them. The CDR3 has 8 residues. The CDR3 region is CASGRAFF. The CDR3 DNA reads TGCGCCAGCGGACGAGCTTTCTTT.

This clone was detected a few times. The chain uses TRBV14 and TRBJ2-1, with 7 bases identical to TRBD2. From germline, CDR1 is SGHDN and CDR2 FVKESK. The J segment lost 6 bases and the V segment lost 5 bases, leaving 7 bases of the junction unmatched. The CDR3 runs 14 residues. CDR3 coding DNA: TGTGCCAGCAGCACTGGACTAGGGACCAATGAGCAGTTCTTC. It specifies CASSTGLGTNEQFF.

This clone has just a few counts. The CDR3 DNA sequence: TGTGCCAGCAGCTTACGGAATAGTGGCCTCTGGGGGTCTGCCCACGAGCAGTACTTC. This translates into CASSLRNSGLWGSAHEQYF. The chain is built from TRBV7-2 and TRBJ2-7; D assignment may be TRBD1 or TRBD2 (5 bases each). This CDR3 has 19 amino acids. Germline CDR1 and CDR2: SGHTA and FQGNSA. V lost 2 bases to trimming and J lost 5 bases, with 28 bases between them.

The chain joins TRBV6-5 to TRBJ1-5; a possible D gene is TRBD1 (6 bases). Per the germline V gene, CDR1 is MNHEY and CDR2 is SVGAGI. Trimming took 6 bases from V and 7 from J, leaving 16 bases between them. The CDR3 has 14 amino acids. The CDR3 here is CASREKQGGQPQHF. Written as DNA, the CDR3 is TGTGCCAGCAGGGAAAAACAGGGAGGCCAGCCCCAGCATTTT.

The CDR3 DNA is TGTGCCTGGAGTGAGGGGACTAGCGGGGGAAGAGAGCAGTTCTTC. Amino acids: CAWSEGTSGGREQFF. The V and J genes are TRBV30 and TRBJ2-1, with 14 bases fitting TRBD2. The CDR3 is 15 amino acids. Looked up from germline, CDR1 is GTSNPN and CDR2 is SVGIG (reference sequence). J gave up 10 bases and V 1 base, and 6 bases lay outside the gene matches.

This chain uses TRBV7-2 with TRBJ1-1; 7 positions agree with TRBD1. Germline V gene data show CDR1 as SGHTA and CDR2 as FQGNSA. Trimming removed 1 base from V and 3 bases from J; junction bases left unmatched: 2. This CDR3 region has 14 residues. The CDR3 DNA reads TGTGCCAGCAGCTTAGTCGGGACAGACACTGAAGCTTTCTTT. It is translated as CASSLVGTDTEAFF.